The source of this TCR beta chain is a study of early stage breast cancer tumors. Sequenced by immunoSEQ multiplex PCR; TCRdb stores in-frame clones only, minus some. The table lists about 7,600 clones, approximately 62% of them singletons. Germline CDR1 is KGHSH and CDR2 is LQKENI. V was pared by 5 bases and J by 8 bases, with 16 bases of the junction left unmatched. The CDR3 contains 16 residues. In this sample, this clone turned up a few times. The sequenced material came from breast tumor tissue. The clonotype originates from a person between 65 and 79 years old with breast cancer. J is TRBJ1-2 and V is TRBV18, with 8 bases identical to TRBD1. CDR3: CASSLLRDRSLWGYTF. The CDR3 nucleotides are TGTGCCAGCTCATTGCTCCGGGACAGGTCCCTATGGGGCTACACCTTC.